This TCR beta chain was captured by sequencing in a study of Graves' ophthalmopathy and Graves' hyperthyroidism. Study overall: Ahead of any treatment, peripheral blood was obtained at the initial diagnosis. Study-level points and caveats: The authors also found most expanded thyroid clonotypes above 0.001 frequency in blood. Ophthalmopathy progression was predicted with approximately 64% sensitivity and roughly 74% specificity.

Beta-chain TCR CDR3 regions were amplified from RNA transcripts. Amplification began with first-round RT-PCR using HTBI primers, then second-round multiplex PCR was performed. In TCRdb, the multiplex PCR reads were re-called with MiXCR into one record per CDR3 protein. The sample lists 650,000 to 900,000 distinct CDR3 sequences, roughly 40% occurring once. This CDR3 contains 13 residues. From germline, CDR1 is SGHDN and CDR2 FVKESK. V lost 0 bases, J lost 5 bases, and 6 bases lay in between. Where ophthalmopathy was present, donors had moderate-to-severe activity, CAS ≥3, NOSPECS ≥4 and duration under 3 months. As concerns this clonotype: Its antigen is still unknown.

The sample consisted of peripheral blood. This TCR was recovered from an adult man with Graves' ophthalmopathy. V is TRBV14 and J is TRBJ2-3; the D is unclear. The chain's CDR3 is CASSQEGRDTQYF. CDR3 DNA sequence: TGTGCCAGCAGCCAAGAAGGTCGAGATACGCAGTATTTT.